This T cell receptor beta chain was recorded in a study of blood T cells in healthy people across ages. Primed by a sample-barcoded 5' primer and a J-beta primer mix, a second PCR proceeded for about 7 to 12 cycles. Each of the cDNA molecules was tagged by a template-switch adaptor with 12 random nucleotides. One entry per CDR3 protein, called by TCRdb with MiXCR from the 5' RACE reads. This sample has about 570,000 distinct CDR3 sequences, with 25% to 30% found just once. General study results and limits: It was not known whether donors were CMV positive (a possible confounder of expanded clonotype changes).

The V gene's germline CDR1 is SNHLY and CDR2 FYNNEI. Trimming pared 4 bases from V and 1 base from J, leaving 10 bases between. This CDR3 contains 14 residues. This clonotype was seen more than once but under ten times. The target antigen is unknown. The V and J genes are TRBV2 and TRBJ2-5, with D tentatively TRBD2 (6 bases). The receptor was derived from a woman aged 70 to 79 in good health. The sequenced material came from blood. CDR3 loop: CASSVRRAQETQYF. The DNA for the CDR3 is TGTGCCAGCAGTGTCCGGAGGGCCCAAGAGACCCAGTACTTC.